The rows below give T cell receptor beta chains drawn from one sample of a study of blood T cells in healthy people across ages. TCRdb recomputed calls from the 5' RACE reads with MiXCR, one row per CDR3 protein. This table has more than 700,000 distinct CDR3 sequences, about half appearing once. Sequenced material: blood. The receptors originated from a man older than 75 in good health. The CDR3 runs from the conserved cysteine through the conserved F or W. A D gene is named only where the DNA matches it firmly. Size tells how often a clone was seen (once, few, many) or the class of an expanded clone, and some rows leave it out.

clone size	J gene	D gene	V gene	CDR3 protein	CDR3 DNA
NA	TRBJ2-1	NA	TRBV10-3	CAIGTGLSYNEQFF	TGTGCCATCGGAACGGGACTTTCCTACAATGAGCAGTTCTTC
NA	TRBJ2-1	NA	TRBV4-1	CASSPKRDEQFF	TGCGCCAGCAGCCCGAAGCGAGATGAGCAGTTCTTC
NA	TRBJ2-1	NA	TRBV20-1	CSASRGTSSYNEQFF	TGCAGTGCTAGCCGCGGGACCAGCTCCTACAATGAGCAGTTCTTC
NA	TRBJ2-6	NA	TRBV4-2	CASSQSQASGANVLTF	TGTGCCAGCAGCCAAAGCCAAGCCTCTGGGGCCAACGTCCTGACTTTC
NA	TRBJ2-5	TRBD2	TRBV28	CASTASGMKRQETQYF	TGTGCCAGCACAGCTAGCGGGATGAAAAGACAAGAGACCCAGTACTTC
NA	TRBJ2-7	TRBD2	TRBV18	CASSPVAGGDEQYF	TGTGCCAGCTCACCAGTCGCGGGAGGTGACGAGCAGTACTTC
NA	TRBJ1-1	TRBD1	TRBV29-1	CSVATSGGDVNTEAFF	TGCAGCGTGGCAACCTCAGGGGGCGACGTAAACACTGAAGCTTTCTTT
NA	TRBJ2-3	NA	TRBV9	CASSGPPLSQYF	TGTGCCAGCAGCGGGCCCCCTTTATCGCAGTATTTT
NA	TRBJ2-1	NA	TRBV7-2	CASSSRRTNHNEQFF	TGTGCCAGCAGCTCTCGACGGACTAACCACAATGAGCAGTTCTTC
few	TRBJ1-1	NA	TRBV12-3/TRBV12-4	CASSYWERPEAFF	TGTGCCAGCAGTTATTGGGAAAGGCCTGAAGCTTTCTTT
NA	TRBJ2-1	TRBD2	TRBV6-2/TRBV6-3	CASSYDLAALRGNEQFF	TGTGCCAGCAGTTACGACCTAGCGGCCTTGAGGGGCAATGAGCAGTTCTTC
NA	TRBJ2-1	NA	TRBV20-1	CSASFGRVGEQFF	TGCAGTGCTAGTTTTGGCAGGGTTGGCGAGCAGTTCTTC
NA	TRBJ2-2	NA	TRBV7-2	CASNPRDSDTGELFF	TGTGCCAGCAACCCTAGGGACTCAGACACCGGGGAGCTGTTTTTT
few	TRBJ2-7	TRBD2	TRBV5-1	CASSLVGGGNSYEQYF	TGCGCCAGCAGCTTGGTTGGGGGAGGGAATTCCTACGAGCAGTACTTC
few	TRBJ1-1	NA	TRBV5-1	CASSPGRTNTEAFF	TGCGCCAGCAGCCCTGGTAGGACGAACACTGAAGCTTTCTTT
NA	TRBJ2-2	TRBD2	TRBV5-1	CASRPGAGVIDGELFF	TGCGCCAGCAGGCCCGGCGCGGGAGTAATTGACGGGGAGCTGTTTTTT
few	TRBJ1-5	NA	TRBV7-2	CASSPQGAGHQPQHF	TGTGCCAGCAGCCCGCAGGGTGCGGGACATCAGCCCCAGCATTTT
NA	TRBJ2-1	NA	TRBV24-1	CATSYSGAYNEQFF	TGTGCCACCAGTTATAGCGGCGCTTACAATGAGCAGTTCTTC
NA	TRBJ2-2	TRBD2	TRBV20-1	CSAREGGPPTGELFF	TGCAGTGCTAGAGAGGGAGGGCCCCCCACCGGGGAGCTGTTTTTT
NA	TRBJ2-5	TRBD2	TRBV20-1	CSARVPAGGAQETQYF	TGCAGTGCTAGAGTACCAGCGGGAGGCGCTCAAGAGACCCAGTACTTC
NA	TRBJ1-4	NA	TRBV6-1	CASSPDSEKLFF	TGTGCCAGCAGTCCCGACAGCGAAAAACTGTTTTTT
NA	TRBJ2-7	NA	TRBV3-1	CASTPGAGIYEQYF	TGTGCCAGCACACCGGGTGCGGGGATCTACGAGCAGTACTTC
few	TRBJ1-2	NA	TRBV28	CASTFPGARDYGYTF	TGTGCCAGCACTTTCCCGGGGGCGCGGGACTATGGCTACACCTTC
NA	TRBJ2-3	NA	TRBV11-3	CASSVGRPSRDTQYF	TGTGCCAGCTCCGTTGGCAGGCCCAGCCGGGATACGCAGTATTTT
NA	TRBJ1-4	NA	TRBV18	CASSPRRSGEKLFF	TGTGCCAGCTCACCACGGCGCAGCGGTGAAAAACTGTTTTTT
many	TRBJ2-7	NA	TRBV7-2	CASSIKGQSAYEQYF	TGTGCCAGCAGCATAAAGGGCCAATCCGCCTACGAGCAGTACTTC
NA	TRBJ2-4	NA	TRBV20-1	CSASAQIAKNIQYF	TGCAGTGCTAGTGCCCAGATAGCCAAAAACATTCAGTACTTC
NA	TRBJ2-3	NA	TRBV7-3	CARYLWGSSTDTQYF	TGTGCCAGATACCTCTGGGGCAGTAGCACAGATACGCAGTATTTT
NA	TRBJ2-5	TRBD2	TRBV7-2	CASSHRTSGSIGQYF	TGTGCCAGCAGCCATAGGACTAGCGGGAGTATCGGGCAGTACTTC
few	TRBJ2-3	NA	TRBV20-1	CSARDLKGLTDTQYF	TGCAGTGCTAGAGATTTAAAGGGATTAACAGATACGCAGTATTTT
many	TRBJ2-7	NA	TRBV28	CASSFVLYEQYF	TGTGCCAGCAGTTTTGTTCTTTACGAGCAGTACTTC
NA	TRBJ2-2	NA	TRBV10-3	CAISGDGTGELFF	TGTGCCATCAGTGGAGACGGGACCGGGGAGCTGTTTTTT
NA	TRBJ2-2	NA	TRBV20-1	CSASAYTGELFF	TGCAGTGCTTCGGCGTACACCGGGGAGCTGTTTTTT
NA	TRBJ1-2	NA	TRBV10-1	CASSEFTSYGYTF	TGCGCCAGCAGTGAGTTCACTTCTTATGGCTACACCTTC
many	TRBJ2-3	NA	TRBV20-1	CSAPWSGGADTQYF	TGCAGTGCACCTTGGAGCGGTGGTGCAGATACGCAGTATTTT